These 21 T cell receptor beta chains were sequenced from one sample in a study of siplizumab effects on memory and regulatory T cells. Generated by immunoSEQ multiplex PCR, the TCRdb table keeps only in-frame clones and is missing some. Of approximately 94,000 clones listed, less than 95% are singletons. Sequenced sample: non-Treg CD4+ T cells sorted from blood. Receptor source: a human donor in good health.

The chain is built from TRBV7-2 and TRBJ2-3; 10 positions match TRBD2. The CDR3 loop spans 18 amino acids. CDR1 is SGHTA and CDR2 is FQGNSA in the germline V gene. V gave up 5 bases and J gave up 2 bases; unmatched junction bases: 13. The CDR3 loop reads CASSQGASGSGSTDTQYF. Written as DNA, the CDR3 is TGTGCCAGCAGCCAGGGGGCTAGCGGGAGTGGTTCCACAGATACGCAGTATTTT.

The sample holds one count of this clone. In nucleotides, the CDR3 is TGTGCCAGCAGCCTCACCCCGGGCCCGATCTACGAGCAGTACTTC. Translating gives CASSLTPGPIYEQYF. The V gene is TRBV9, the J gene TRBJ2-7, with D unresolved. This CDR3 spans 15 amino acids. In germline, CDR1 is SGDLS, CDR2 YYNGEE. Trimming removed 4 bases from V and 3 bases from J, with 17 bases in between.

The chain is built from TRBV10-3 and TRBJ1-2; no clear D. V was pared by 3 bases and J by 7 bases, with 12 bases between. The germline CDR1 and CDR2 sequences are ENHRY and SYGVKD. The CDR3 extends over 13 amino acids. The CDR3 nucleotides read TGTGCCATCAGTGAAGAAAAGGTTTTTGGCTACACCTTC. Protein: CAISEEKVFGYTF.

The genes are TRBV28 and TRBJ1-3; D is uncertain. Germline CDR1 reads MDHEN; CDR2 reads SYDVKM. V was trimmed by 6 bases and J by 0 bases, leaving 21 bases between them. CDR3 length: 18 residues. CDR3 protein: CASSPTPGQPSSGNTIYF. As DNA, the CDR3 is TGTGCCAGCAGCCCCACGCCAGGCCAGCCGTCCTCTGGAAACACCATATATTTT.

This chain links TRBV5-6 with TRBJ2-1; no clear D gene. The CDR3 consists of 12 residues. Germline V lookup: CDR1 SGHDT, CDR2 YYEEEE. V was clipped by 3 bases and J by 4 bases, with 5 bases between them. The CDR3 nucleotides are TGTGCCAGCAGCTGGCGGTACAATGAGCAGTTCTTC. It encodes CASSWRYNEQFF.

The chain is built from TRBV28 and TRBJ2-7; 7 bases map to TRBD2. After removal of 4 bases from V and 2 bases from J, the junction contained 11 bases not matched to a gene. From germline, CDR1 is MDHEN and CDR2 SYDVKM. The CDR3 runs 16 residues. CDR3 in amino acids: CASSSLGSSGTYEQYF. CDR3 bases: TGTGCCAGCAGTTCCTTAGGGTCTAGCGGTACCTACGAGCAGTACTTC. The variable domain in full, with the rest retrieved from reference TRBV28 and TRBJ2-7, is DVKVTQSSRYLVKRTGEKVFLECVQDMDHENMFWYRQDPGLGLRLIYFSYDVKMKEKGDIPEGYSVSREKKERFSLILESASTNQTSMYLCASSSLGSSGTYEQYFGPGTRLTVT.

The chain has TRBV5-1 and TRBJ2-3; D unresolved. The CDR3 is 17 amino acids. V was trimmed by 0 bases and J by 0 bases, leaving 14 bases between them. Looked up from germline, CDR1 is SGHRS and CDR2 is YFSETQ. The CDR3 spells CASSLARELPSTDTQYF. The CDR3 coding sequence is TGCGCCAGCAGCTTGGCCCGTGAGTTGCCCAGCACAGATACGCAGTATTTT.

The chain couples TRBV7-3 to TRBJ2-6; 10 positions agree with TRBD2. Germline CDR1 and CDR2: SGHTA and FQGTGA. The ends lost 0 bases at V and 1 base at J; junction bases unmatched: 0. The CDR3 loop spans 17 amino acids. The CDR3 loop is CASSLTSGRSGANVLTF. The CDR3 nucleotides are TGTGCCAGCAGCTTAACTAGCGGGAGGTCTGGGGCCAACGTCCTGACTTTC.

The V call is TRBV7-9, the J call TRBJ1-2; 11 bases are a match to TRBD1. The CDR3 has 15 residues. From germline, CDR1 is SEHNR and CDR2 FQNEAQ (reference sequence). V lost 5 bases and J lost 6; bases outside the gene matches: 8. The CDR3 spells CASSDPGQGVNGYTF. CDR3 bases: TGTGCCAGCAGCGACCCGGGACAGGGGGTTAATGGCTACACCTTC.

The gene calls are TRBV6-5 and TRBJ2-7; D perhaps matches TRBD1 (6 bases). The germline V and J ends were trimmed by 0 bases and 6 bases, with 15 bases remaining between them. The CDR3 sequence is 15 residues long. Germline V gene data show CDR1 as MNHEY and CDR2 as SVGAGI. The CDR3 DNA follows: TGTGCCAGCAGTTACTCCTGGACAGCCCTGGGCGAGCAGTACTTC. Translating gives CASSYSWTALGEQYF.

The chain recombines TRBV4-1 with TRBJ2-5; 7 nucleotides line up with TRBD2. Trimming took 0 bases from V and 5 from J; bases not matched to a gene: 6. The CDR3 covers 15 residues. Germline V gene lookup returns CDR1 MGHRA and CDR2 YSYEKL. The CDR3 DNA is TGCGCCAGCAGCCAAGAGTACGGGAGGTGGGAGACCCAGTACTTC. Amino acid sequence: CASSQEYGRWETQYF.

This clone was seen just once. V and J are TRBV11-2 and TRBJ2-7; the match to TRBD1 covers 12 bases. Germline CDR1 is SGHAT and CDR2 is FQNNGV. CDR3 length: 15 residues. The V gene end was trimmed by 5 bases and the J gene end by 4 bases; junction bases not matched to a gene: 6. The CDR3 spells CASSMGQGAVYEQYF. In DNA, the CDR3 is TGTGCCAGCAGCATGGGACAGGGGGCGGTTTACGAGCAGTACTTC.

The chain is built from TRBV19 and TRBJ2-5, with TRBD2 identical over 9 bases. Losses at the gene ends were 3 bases for V and 5 bases for J; bases not matched to a gene: 7. This CDR3 is built from 15 residues. CDR1 is LNHDA, CDR2 SQIVND, per germline (reference sequence). The CDR3 sequence is CASSIFAGGGETQYF. The DNA of the CDR3 is TGTGCCAGTAGTATCTTTGCGGGAGGGGGGGAGACCCAGTACTTC.

The V call is TRBV29-1, the J call TRBJ1-1; D is undetermined. The V end was cut by 5 bases, the J end by 0 bases, with 4 bases between. The CDR3 extends over 11 amino acids. Germline-derived CDR1 and CDR2 are SQVTM and ANQGSEA. The CDR3: CSVRVNTEAFF. CDR3 bases: TGCAGCGTTAGGGTGAACACTGAAGCTTTCTTT.

This chain links TRBV4-2 with TRBJ2-5, with 9 bases aligning to TRBD2. Germline CDR1 and CDR2: LGHNA and YNFKEQ. J gave up 5 bases and V 2 bases, and 12 bases lay outside the gene matches. The CDR3 totals 17 residues. The DNA for the CDR3 is TGTGCCAGCAGCCAATCAGGTAGCGGGAGAAATTTTGAGACCCAGTACTTC. Amino acid sequence: CASSQSGSGRNFETQYF.

The genes are TRBV29-1 and TRBJ2-3; 7 bases align to TRBD1. Germline V lookup: CDR1 SQVTM, CDR2 ANQGSEA. With V trimmed by 0 bases and J by 4 bases, 1 base remained unmatched. This CDR3 is 13 amino acids long. The CDR3 region has the DNA TGCAGCGTTGAAGAACAGGGGCCAGATACGCAGTATTTT. This translates into CSVEEQGPDTQYF.

Here the CDR3 reads CASSPVTDNEQFF. The CDR3 nucleotides read TGTGCCAGCTCACCGGTAACGGACAATGAGCAGTTCTTC. The chain employs TRBV18 and TRBJ2-1; no clear D gene. Trimming left V 3 bases short and J 5 bases short, with 8 bases between. There are 13 residues in the CDR3. Germline V gene sequence: CDR1 KGHSH, CDR2 LQKENI.

This rearrangement joins TRBV11-2 to TRBJ2-5; D may match TRBD1 or TRBD2 (5 bases each). Germline CDR1 SGHAT, CDR2 FQNNGV. V lost 5 bases, J lost 1 base, and 8 bases lay in between. The CDR3 extends over 13 amino acids. Here the CDR3 DNA reads TGTGCCAGCAGCGGGGGACCCCAAGAGACCCAGTACTTC. It specifies CASSGGPQETQYF. The full variable domain, in which reference TRBV11-2 and TRBJ2-5 provide the parts outside the CDR3, is EAGVAQSPRYKIIEKRQSVAFWCNPISGHATLYWYQQILGQGPKLLIQFQNNGVVDDSQLPKDRFSAERLKGVDSTLKIQPAKLEDSAVYLCASSGGPQETQYFGPGTRLLVL.

The chain uses TRBV7-8 and TRBJ2-6; no clear D gene. CDR1 SGHVS and CDR2 FQNEAQ come from the germline V gene. The CDR3 has 17 amino acids. V was shortened by 1 base and J by 2 bases, with 12 bases between the two germline ends. CDR3 bases: TGTGCCAGCAGCTTAGTGGCTAGTTCCCCTGGGGCCAACGTCCTGACTTTC. Translating gives CASSLVASSPGANVLTF.

V gene TRBV10-2 combines with J gene TRBJ1-5; unclear D gene. Trimming cost V 3 bases and J 1 base, with 1 base left between them. From germline, CDR1 is WSHSY and CDR2 SAAADI. CDR3 size: 12 residues. The CDR3 nucleotides are TGCGCCAGCAGTGAAAGCAATCAGCCCCAGCATTTT. It is translated as CASSESNQPQHF.

V gene TRBV5-1 combines with J gene TRBJ2-2, with TRBD1 identical over 8 bases. CDR3 length: 15 residues. The germline V gene encodes CDR1 SGHRS and CDR2 YFSETQ. The J segment lost 1 base and the V segment lost 4 bases, leaving 3 bases of the junction unmatched. The CDR3 here is CASSQGQVNTGELFF. CDR3 coding DNA: TGCGCCAGCAGCCAGGGACAGGTGAACACCGGGGAGCTGTTTTTT.